Below, 25 T cell receptor beta chains from the same sample are listed, as sequenced in a study of lymphopenia after photon versus proton radiotherapy. Repertoires were generated with immunoSEQ multiplex PCR, while TCRdb's copy carries only in-frame clones and drops some. The sample consists of about 26,000 clones, around four fifths of them appearing once. The material was peripheral blood, obtained from a patient treated with photon-based radiotherapy. All receptors derive from a woman aged 45-59 years with pancreatic cancer.

The chain has TRBV29-1 and TRBJ2-1, with 11 bases aligning to TRBD2. This CDR3 region has 16 residues. V trimming: 5 bases; J trimming: 4 bases; junction bases outside the gene matches: 10. Germline CDR1 is SQVTM and CDR2 is ANQGSEA. CDR3 coding DNA: TGCAGCGTTTCCCAGACTAGCGGGGCGCAATACAATGAGCAGTTCTTC. This translates into CSVSQTSGAQYNEQFF.

V usage is TRBV11-2 and J usage is TRBJ2-1, with D maybe TRBD2 (6 bases). The CDR3 runs 14 residues. The germline CDR1 and CDR2 sequences are SGHAT and FQNNGV. Trimming took off 5 bases at V and 4 bases at J, with 12 bases between the two ends. The CDR3 DNA reads TGTGCCAGCAGCCGGGAGTATTTTTACAATGAGCAGTTCTTC. As protein: CASSREYFYNEQFF.

CDR3: CASSRWEGYNEQFF. DNA of the CDR3: TGTGCCAGCAGTCGGTGGGAGGGCTACAATGAGCAGTTCTTC. The chain employs TRBV25-1 and TRBJ2-1; 7 bases map to TRBD2. V lost 5 bases and J lost 3; bases outside the gene matches: 4. This CDR3 spans 14 amino acids. In germline, CDR1 is MGHDK, CDR2 SYGVNS.

The chain joins TRBV21-1 to TRBJ2-3; the table's D gene call, TRBD2, was not cross checked with the DNA. TRBV21-1 is marked as a pseudogene. This CDR3 region has 16 residues. The CDR3 reads CASSSAGIGIPDTQYF. CDR3 nucleotides: TGTGCCAGCAGCTCCGCCGGGATCGGGATCCCAGATACGCAGTATTTT.

This chain joins TRBV4-1 and TRBJ2-7; no clear D. This CDR3 has 14 amino acids. Trimming removed 2 bases from V and 2 bases from J, with 10 bases in between. CDR1 and CDR2 from the germline V gene are MGHRA and YSYEKL. The CDR3 region is CASSQRATTYEQYF. CDR3 bases: TGCGCCAGCAGCCAAAGGGCTACCACCTACGAGCAGTACTTC.

The V call is TRBV29-1, the J call TRBJ2-1, with TRBD2 identical over 14 bases. The germline V gene encodes CDR1 SQVTM and CDR2 ANQGSEA. The CDR3 is 17 amino acids. V gave up 4 bases and J gave up 2 bases; unmatched junction bases: 7. The CDR3 here is CSVAGLAGEGAYNEQFF. The CDR3 DNA follows: TGCAGCGTTGCGGGACTAGCGGGAGAGGGGGCCTACAATGAGCAGTTCTTC.

This clone appeared a few times. The chain employs TRBV7-9 and TRBJ2-2, with D maybe TRBD1 (5 bases). This CDR3 has 17 amino acids. Germline V gene data show CDR1 as SEHNR and CDR2 as FQNEAQ (reference sequence). V was shortened by 3 bases and J by 2 bases, with 16 bases between the two germline ends. Here the CDR3 reads CASSLYGGRANTGELFF. For the CDR3, the DNA is TGTGCCAGCAGCTTGTATGGCGGCAGGGCAAACACCGGGGAGCTGTTTTTT.

The CDR3 reads CASRPGFQETQYF. For the CDR3, the DNA is TGTGCCAGCAGGCCGGGCTTTCAAGAGACCCAGTACTTC. The chain joins TRBV28 to TRBJ2-5; D is unresolved. The CDR3 contains 13 residues. Per germline, CDR1 MDHEN and CDR2 SYDVKM. V lost 6 bases and J 2 bases, leaving 10 bases between the germline ends.

This chain links TRBV2 with TRBJ2-2; 7 bases agree with TRBD1. The CDR3 runs to 15 residues. Germline V lookup: CDR1 SNHLY, CDR2 FYNNEI. J was trimmed by 1 base and V by 6 bases; bases with no gene match: 5. CDR3 bases: TGTGCCAGCAGGGTTCGGACAGGGAACACCGGGGAGCTGTTTTTT. Protein product: CASRVRTGNTGELFF.

The chain combines TRBV4-1 with TRBJ2-4; D is uncertain. The CDR3 covers 17 residues. Between the trimmed V and J ends, which lost 0 bases and 5 bases, there was a span of 17 bases. Looked up from germline, CDR1 is MGHRA and CDR2 is YSYEKL. CDR3 loop: CASSQDRDVGRENIQYF. CDR3 bases: TGCGCCAGCAGCCAAGACCGAGATGTTGGTCGGGAAAACATTCAGTACTTC.

The V call is TRBV19, the J call TRBJ1-1; D is ambiguous. The V end was cut by 4 bases, the J end by 1 base, with 7 bases between. Germline V gene sequence: CDR1 LNHDA, CDR2 SQIVND (reference sequence). The CDR3 is 13 amino acids. CDR3 in DNA: TGTGCCAGTAGTAATAAAGGGAACACTGAAGCTTTCTTT. Translation gives CASSNKGNTEAFF.

The genes are TRBV30 and TRBJ2-7; 9 bases are shared with TRBD1. V dropped 4 bases and J dropped 3; count of bases not matched to a gene: 10. Germline V CDR1 and CDR2: GTSNPN, SVGIG (reference sequence). The CDR3 has 15 residues. Here the CDR3 reads CAWIPAGQGGYEQYF. CDR3 DNA sequence: TGTGCCTGGATCCCGGCGGGACAGGGCGGCTACGAGCAGTACTTC.

This rearrangement joins TRBV5-1 to TRBJ2-7, with D perhaps TRBD1 or TRBD2 (6 bases each). Germline V gene data show CDR1 as SGHRS and CDR2 as YFSETQ. Trimming cost V 4 bases and J 5 bases, with 16 bases left between them. The CDR3 extends over 14 amino acids. In DNA, the CDR3 is TGCGCCAGCAGCCCGGGGGCGGGAATCAACGAGCAGTACTTC. Translated, it gives CASSPGAGINEQYF.

The chain couples TRBV7-2 to TRBJ1-5, with a weak D call TRBD1 (5 bases). This CDR3 comprises 15 residues. V was cut by 2 bases and J by 6 bases, with 14 bases left in between. The V gene's germline CDR1 is SGHTA and CDR2 FQGNSA. The CDR3 coding sequence is TGTGCCAGCAGCTTATGGGCAGGGCAAGCTCAGCCCCAGCATTTT. It is translated as CASSLWAGQAQPQHF.

The V gene is TRBV7-6, the J gene TRBJ1-1; TRBD1 might be the D (5 bases). V lost 5 bases, J lost 11 bases, and 15 bases lay in between. The germline gives CDR1 SGHVS, CDR2 FNYEAQ. The CDR3 spans 12 residues. This CDR3 reads CASSQRGEGAFF. Here the CDR3 DNA reads TGTGCCAGCAGCCAGCGGGGGGAGGGCGCTTTCTTT.

As to this clone: One end of the junction fails to match germline, which may point to a read error. The J gene is TRBJ2-6, the V gene TRBV7-2, with 10 bases aligning to TRBD1. Germline V gene lookup returns CDR1 SGHTA and CDR2 FQGNSA. There are 14 residues in the CDR3. For the CDR3, the DNA is TGTGCCAGCAGCTATAGGACAGGGGGCAACGTCCTGACTTTC. This codes for CASSYRTGGNVLTF.

This chain connects TRBV6-5 to TRBJ2-7; D uncertain. Trimming stripped 0 bases from V and 6 bases from J, with 18 bases between. The CDR3 totals 16 residues. Germline-derived CDR1 and CDR2 are MNHEY and SVGAGI. CDR3: CASSYSGQVSVGEQYF. CDR3 nucleotides: TGTGCCAGCAGTTACTCAGGGCAGGTCTCCGTTGGCGAGCAGTACTTC.

Here the CDR3 reads CASSQQGGPGSYNEQFF. CDR3 DNA: TGCGCCAGCAGCCAACAAGGGGGACCGGGCTCCTACAATGAGCAGTTCTTC. The V call is TRBV4-3, the J call TRBJ2-1; perhaps TRBD1 as D (6 bases). The V gene's germline CDR1 is LGHNA and CDR2 YSLEER. CDR3 length: 17 residues. The germline V and J ends were trimmed by 2 bases and 0 bases, with 14 bases remaining between them.

CDR3 region: CASSLGGAKFF. The CDR3 DNA reads TGCGCCAGCAGCCTAGGGGGCGCAAAGTTCTTC. V usage is TRBV5-1 and J usage is TRBJ2-1; 7 bases line up with TRBD1. Germline V gene lookup returns CDR1 SGHRS and CDR2 YFSETQ. This CDR3 spans 11 amino acids. V shed 4 bases and J 14 bases; nucleotides not matched to a gene: 6.

The rearrangement links TRBV6-5 to TRBJ1-3; D is unclear. The CDR3 has 14 amino acids. V lost 2 bases to trimming and J lost 4 bases, with 9 bases between them. CDR1 is MNHEY and CDR2 is SVGAGI in the germline V gene. Here the CDR3 DNA reads TGTGCCAGCAGTTACGGCGGGGAAGGAAACACCATATATTTT. Protein: CASSYGGEGNTIYF.

The chain couples TRBV9 to TRBJ2-7, with D possibly being TRBD1 or TRBD2 (5 bases each). CDR1 and CDR2 (germline): SGDLS, YYNGEE. The CDR3 totals 14 residues. The ends were cut back, 4 bases at V and 6 bases at J, with 17 bases in the middle. The CDR3 loop is CASSPRPGSSEQYF. DNA of the CDR3: TGTGCCAGCAGCCCCCGCCCAGGGAGCTCCGAGCAGTACTTC. The variable domain in full, with the rest retrieved from reference TRBV9 and TRBJ2-7, is DSGVTQTPKHLITATGQRVTLRCSPRSGDLSVYWYQQSLDQGLQFLIQYYNGEERAKGNILERFSAQQFPDLHSELNLSSLELGDSALYFCASSPRPGSSEQYFGPGTRLTVT.

V and J are TRBV7-8 and TRBJ1-5; D is unclear. The CDR3 is 12 residues long. V was clipped by 6 bases and J by 4 bases, with 7 bases between them. Germline assignment: CDR1 SGHVS and CDR2 FQNEAQ. In DNA form, the CDR3 reads TGTGCCAGCAGTGGGCAGAATCAGCCCCAGCATTTT. It codes for CASSGQNQPQHF.

The chain combines TRBV6-5 with TRBJ2-1, with 9 bases aligning to TRBD1. V dropped 2 bases and J dropped 5; count of bases not matched to a gene: 4. Germline V gene lookup returns CDR1 MNHEY and CDR2 SVGAGI. The CDR3 extends over 15 amino acids. The CDR3 sequence: CASSYTGQGNNEQFF. Here the CDR3 DNA reads TGTGCCAGCAGTTACACGGGACAGGGTAACAATGAGCAGTTCTTC.

This clone came up once. This chain uses TRBV29-1 with TRBJ2-1, with 16 bases matching TRBD2. Germline loops: CDR1 SQVTM, CDR2 ANQGSEA. The trim removed 5 bases at V and 4 bases at J, leaving 8 bases unmatched. CDR3 length: 17 amino acids. CDR3 sequence reads: CSVQGLAGGPSYNEQFF. The CDR3 bases are TGCAGCGTTCAGGGACTAGCGGGAGGGCCCTCGTACAATGAGCAGTTCTTC.

The genes are TRBV21-1 and TRBJ2-7; TRBD1 reflects the table's D call only, with no check against the DNA. TRBV21-1 is designated a pseudogene. This CDR3 is 16 amino acids long. CDR3 region: CASSKGRRDRVYEQYF. Here the CDR3 DNA reads TGTGCCAGCAGCAAAGGACGGAGGGACAGGGTGTACGAGCAGTACTTC.